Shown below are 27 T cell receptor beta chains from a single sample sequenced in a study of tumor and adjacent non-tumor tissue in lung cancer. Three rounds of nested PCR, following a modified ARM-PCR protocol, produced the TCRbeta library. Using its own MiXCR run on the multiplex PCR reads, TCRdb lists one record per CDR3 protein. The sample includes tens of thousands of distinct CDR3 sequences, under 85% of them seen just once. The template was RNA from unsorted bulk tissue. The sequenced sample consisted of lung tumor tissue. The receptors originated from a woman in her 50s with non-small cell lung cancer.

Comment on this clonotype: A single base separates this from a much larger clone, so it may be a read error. The CDR3 is CASSDSIGTTSNKQFF. In DNA, the CDR3 is TGTGCCAGCAGTGACTCAATTGGGACAACTAGCAATAAGCAGTTCTTC. The chain is built from TRBV6-4 and TRBJ2-1; D possibly uses TRBD1 or TRBD2 (6 bases each). Germline-derived CDR1 and CDR2 are MRHNA and SNTAGT. This CDR3 is 16 amino acids long.

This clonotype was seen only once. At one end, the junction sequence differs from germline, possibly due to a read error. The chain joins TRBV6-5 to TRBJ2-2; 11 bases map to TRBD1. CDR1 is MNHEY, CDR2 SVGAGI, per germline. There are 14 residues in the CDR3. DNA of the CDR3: TGTGCCAGCAGTGGGACAGGGGGAACCGGGGAGCCGTTTTTT. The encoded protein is CASSGTGGTGEPFF.

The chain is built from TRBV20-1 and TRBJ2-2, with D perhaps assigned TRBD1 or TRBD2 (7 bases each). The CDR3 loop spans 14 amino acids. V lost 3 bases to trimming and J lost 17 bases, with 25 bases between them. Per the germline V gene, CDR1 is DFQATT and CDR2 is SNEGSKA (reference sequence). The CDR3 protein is CSASRGGPIGELFF. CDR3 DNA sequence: TGCAGTGCTAGCAGGGGGGGGCCTATCGGGGAACTATTTTTT.

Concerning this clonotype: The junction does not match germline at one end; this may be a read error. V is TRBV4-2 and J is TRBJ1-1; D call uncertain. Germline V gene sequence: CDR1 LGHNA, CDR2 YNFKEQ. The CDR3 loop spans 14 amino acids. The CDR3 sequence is CASSQDDTLGEAFF. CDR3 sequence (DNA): TGCGCCAGCAGCCAAGACGACACTCTTGGGGAAGCTTTCTTT.

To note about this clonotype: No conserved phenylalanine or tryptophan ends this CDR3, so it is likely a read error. The CDR3 DNA reads TGTGCCAGCAGCCAAGAAAGACTAGCGGCCTGGAATGAGCAGTTCATC. Translation: CASSQERLAAWNEQFI. J is TRBJ2-1 and V is TRBV4-2; 9 bases fit TRBD2. The CDR3 loop spans 16 amino acids. J gave up 7 bases and V 0 bases, and 7 bases lay outside the gene matches. In germline, CDR1 is LGHNA, CDR2 YNFKEQ.

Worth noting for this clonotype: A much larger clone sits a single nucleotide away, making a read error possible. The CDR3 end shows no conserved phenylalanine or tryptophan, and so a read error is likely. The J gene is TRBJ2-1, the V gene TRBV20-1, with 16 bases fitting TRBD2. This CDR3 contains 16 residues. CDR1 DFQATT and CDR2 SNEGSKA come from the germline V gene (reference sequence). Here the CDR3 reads CSWDGWGLAGGNEQFL. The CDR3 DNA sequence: TGCAGCTGGGACGGCTGGGGACTAGCGGGAGGGAATGAGCAGTTCTTA.

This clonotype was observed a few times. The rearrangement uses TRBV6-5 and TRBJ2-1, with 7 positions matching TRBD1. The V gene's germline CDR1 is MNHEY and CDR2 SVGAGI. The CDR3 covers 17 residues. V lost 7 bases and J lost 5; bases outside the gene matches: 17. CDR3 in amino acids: CASTKGASGCRDNEQFF. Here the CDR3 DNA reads TGTGCCAGCACCAAGGGGGCTAGTGGGTGCCGAGACAATGAGCAGTTCTTC.

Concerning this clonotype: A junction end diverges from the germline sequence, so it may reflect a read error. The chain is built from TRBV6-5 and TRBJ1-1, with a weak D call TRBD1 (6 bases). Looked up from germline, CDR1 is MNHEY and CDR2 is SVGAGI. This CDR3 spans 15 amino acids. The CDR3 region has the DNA TGTGCCAGCAGTTACCGGACAGAGCTGAACACTGAAACTTCCTTT. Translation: CASSYRTELNTETSF.

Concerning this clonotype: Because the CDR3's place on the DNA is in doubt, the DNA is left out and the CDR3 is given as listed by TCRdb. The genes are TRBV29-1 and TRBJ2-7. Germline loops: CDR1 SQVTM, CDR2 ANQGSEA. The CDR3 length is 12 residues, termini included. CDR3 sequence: CSVADGTYKQYF.

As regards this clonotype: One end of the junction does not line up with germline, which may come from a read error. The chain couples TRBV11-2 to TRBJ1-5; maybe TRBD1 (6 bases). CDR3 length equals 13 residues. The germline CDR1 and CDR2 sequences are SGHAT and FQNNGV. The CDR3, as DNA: TGTGCCAGCAACTTAGAGAACGTGGGGGCCCAGCAATTT. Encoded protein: CASNLENVGAQQF.

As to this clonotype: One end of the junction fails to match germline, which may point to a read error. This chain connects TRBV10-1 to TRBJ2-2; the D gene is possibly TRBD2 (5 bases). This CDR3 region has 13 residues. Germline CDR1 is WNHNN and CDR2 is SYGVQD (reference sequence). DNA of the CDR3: TGCACCAGCAGTGACTTGTACACCGGGGAACTGTTTTTT. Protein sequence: CTSSDLYTGELFF.

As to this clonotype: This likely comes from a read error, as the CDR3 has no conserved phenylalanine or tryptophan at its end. The CDR3 nucleotides are TGTGCCAACAGTTTGCGGGACAGGGGTGACACTAAAGCTTTCATT. Residues: CANSLRDRGDTKAFI. The gene calls are TRBV12-3 or TRBV12-4 and TRBJ1-1; 10 bases are shared with TRBD1. The CDR3 has 15 residues.

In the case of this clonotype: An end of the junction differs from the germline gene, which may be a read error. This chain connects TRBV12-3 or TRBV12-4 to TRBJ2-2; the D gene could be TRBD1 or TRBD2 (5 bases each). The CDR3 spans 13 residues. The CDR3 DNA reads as TGTGCCAGCAGTACAGGATTCACCGGGGAGCAACTTTTT. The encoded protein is CASSTGFTGEQLF.

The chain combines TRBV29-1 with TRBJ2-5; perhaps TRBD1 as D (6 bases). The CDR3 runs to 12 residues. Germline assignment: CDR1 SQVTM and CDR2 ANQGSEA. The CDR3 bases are TGCGTAAGCTGGGACAACTCGGATACCCAGTACTTC. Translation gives CVSWDNSDTQYF.

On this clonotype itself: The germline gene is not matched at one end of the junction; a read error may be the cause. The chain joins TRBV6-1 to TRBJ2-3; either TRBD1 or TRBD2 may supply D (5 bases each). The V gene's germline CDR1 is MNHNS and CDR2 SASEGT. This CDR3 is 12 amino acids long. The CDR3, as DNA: TGTGCCAGCAAACTAGGCACAGGTACGCAGTATTTT. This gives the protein CASKLGTGTQYF.

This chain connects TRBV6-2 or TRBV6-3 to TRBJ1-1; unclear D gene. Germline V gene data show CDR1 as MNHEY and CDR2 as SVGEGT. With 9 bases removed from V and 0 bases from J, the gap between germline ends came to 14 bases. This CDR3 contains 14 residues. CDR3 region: CASRSTWMNTEAFF. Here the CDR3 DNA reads TGTGCCAGTAGATCGACATGGATGAACACTGAAGCTTTCTTT.

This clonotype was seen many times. The CDR3 nucleotides read TGTGCCAGCAGCTTAGATTTCGGTAGCACTGAAGCTTTCTTT. This encodes CASSLDFGSTEAFF. The rearrangement joins TRBV11-2 to TRBJ1-1; D gene ambiguous. Germline lookup yields CDR1 SGHAT and CDR2 FQNNGV. Trimming left V 0 bases short and J 4 bases short, with 9 bases between. The CDR3 extends over 14 amino acids.

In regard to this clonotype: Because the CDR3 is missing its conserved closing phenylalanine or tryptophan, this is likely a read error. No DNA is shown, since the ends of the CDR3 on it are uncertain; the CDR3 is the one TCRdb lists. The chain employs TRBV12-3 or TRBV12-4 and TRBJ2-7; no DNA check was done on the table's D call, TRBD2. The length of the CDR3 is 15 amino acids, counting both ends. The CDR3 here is CASSSLGGRQGEQCS.

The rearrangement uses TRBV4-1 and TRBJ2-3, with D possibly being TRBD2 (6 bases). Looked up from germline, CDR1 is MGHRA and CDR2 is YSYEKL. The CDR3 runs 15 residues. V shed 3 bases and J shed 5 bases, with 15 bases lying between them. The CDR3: CASSQVRDFRDTQYF. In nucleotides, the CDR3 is TGCGCCAGCAGCCAGGTGAGGGACTTCAGAGATACGCAGTATTTT.

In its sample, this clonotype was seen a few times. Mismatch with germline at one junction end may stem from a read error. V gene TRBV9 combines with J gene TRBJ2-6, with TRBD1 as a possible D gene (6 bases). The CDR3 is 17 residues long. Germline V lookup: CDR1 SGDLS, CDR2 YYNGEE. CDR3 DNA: TGTGCCAGTAGCGTCTCACCCCAGGGGTCTGGGGCCAACGTCCTGACTTTC. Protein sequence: CASSVSPQGSGANVLTF.

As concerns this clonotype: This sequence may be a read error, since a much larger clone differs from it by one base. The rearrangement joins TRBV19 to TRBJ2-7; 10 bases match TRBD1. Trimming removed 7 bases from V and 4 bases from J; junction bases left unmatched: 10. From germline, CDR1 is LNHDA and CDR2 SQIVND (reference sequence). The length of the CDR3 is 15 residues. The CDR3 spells CASTISGTGDYEQYF. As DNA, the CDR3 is TGTGCCAGTACTATTTCCGGGACAGGGGATTACGAGCAGTACTTC.

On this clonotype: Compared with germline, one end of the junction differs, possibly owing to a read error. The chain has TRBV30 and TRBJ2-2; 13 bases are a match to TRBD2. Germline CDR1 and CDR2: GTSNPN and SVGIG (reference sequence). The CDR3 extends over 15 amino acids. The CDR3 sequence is CTWSVLAGGPGELLF. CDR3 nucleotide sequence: TGTACCTGGAGTGTACTAGCGGGAGGGCCCGGGGAGCTGCTTTTT.

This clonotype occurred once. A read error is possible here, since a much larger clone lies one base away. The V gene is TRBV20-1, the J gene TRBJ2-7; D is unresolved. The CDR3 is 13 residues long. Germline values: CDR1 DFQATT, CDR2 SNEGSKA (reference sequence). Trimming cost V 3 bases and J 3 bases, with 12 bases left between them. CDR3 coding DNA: TGCAGTGCTAGGGACGCTTACTACTACGAGCAGTACTTC. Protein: CSARDAYYYEQYF.

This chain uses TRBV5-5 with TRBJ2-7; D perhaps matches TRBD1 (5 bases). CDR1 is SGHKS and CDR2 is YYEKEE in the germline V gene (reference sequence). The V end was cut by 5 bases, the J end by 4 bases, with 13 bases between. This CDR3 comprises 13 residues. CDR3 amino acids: CASRGEQLYEQYF. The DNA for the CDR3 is TGTGCCAGCAGAGGGGAACAGCTGTACGAGCAGTACTTC.

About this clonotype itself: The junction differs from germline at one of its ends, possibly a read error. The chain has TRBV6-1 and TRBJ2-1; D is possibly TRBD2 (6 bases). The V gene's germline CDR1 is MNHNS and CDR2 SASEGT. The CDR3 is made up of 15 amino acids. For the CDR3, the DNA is TGTGCCAGCAGGCGGAGGGATGCCTCCTACAATGACCAGTTCTTC. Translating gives CASRRRDASYNDQFF.

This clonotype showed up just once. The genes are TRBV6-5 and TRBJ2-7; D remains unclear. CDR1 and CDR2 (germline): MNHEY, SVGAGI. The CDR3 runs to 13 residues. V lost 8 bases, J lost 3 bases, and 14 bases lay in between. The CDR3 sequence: CASGRTTVYEQYF. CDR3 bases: TGTGCCAGCGGCCGTACCACTGTCTACGAGCAGTACTTC.

Here the CDR3 reads CASKLYQGTANPIDTQYF. CDR3 sequence (DNA): TGTGCCAGCAAACTCTACCAGGGAACAGCGAACCCCATAGATACGCAGTATTTT. V and J are TRBV12-3 or TRBV12-4 and TRBJ2-3; D possibly corresponds to TRBD1 (5 bases). Trimming removed 7 bases at V and 5 bases at J, with 28 bases between. The CDR3 sequence is 18 residues long.